The next 31 T cell receptor beta chains were all read from a single sample in a study of immune aging and cytomegalovirus after organ transplant (dated by TCRdb to the early 2020s). These TCRs are of unknown antigen specificity. Receptor libraries were prepared by single-cell sequencing. Sequencing used an Illumina NovaSeq 6000. The BD Rhapsody Targeted mRNA and AbSeq Reagent Kit was used in a microwell format for cell capture and library preparation. TCRdb reran the public reads through fastp at Q25 and MiXCR, keeping productive beta chains. Rows with a matching CDR3 protein are joined into one entry that keeps the most common DNA and genes. Recorded for this sample are approximately 22,000 distinct CDR3 sequences; 36% of them occurred a single time. The top ten clones comprise around a quarter of the sample. In the paper's terms, the time point label means: five sample-tagged time points from pre-transplant (day -1) to day 368 post-transplant, pooled.

This sample comprised CMV peptide-activated CD4+ and CD8+ T cells sorted from blood, obtained at five time points, pooled. The sample's cell subset or site label, in plain terms: sorted CD8+CD137+ and CD4+CD154+ T cells after about 11 h CMV IE-1 peptide stimulation. The receptor set was obtained from a female donor who had a heart transplant and CMV viremia.

As regards this clonotype: A read error is likely, as this CDR3 ends without the conserved phenylalanine or tryptophan. This CDR3 reads CASSLNRGNTEAFP. As DNA, the CDR3 is TGTGCCAGCAGCTTGAACAGGGGCAACACTGAAGCTTTCCCC. J is TRBJ1-1 and V is TRBV7-9, with 7 nucleotides matching TRBD1. The CDR3 has 14 amino acids. Germline V gene lookup returns CDR1 SEHNR and CDR2 FQNEAQ (reference sequence). J gave up 2 bases and V 3 bases, and 3 bases lay outside the gene matches.

Ten or more counts support this clonotype. This chain joins TRBV6-2 or TRBV6-3 and TRBJ2-2; no reliable D call. V shed 2 bases and J shed 2 bases, with 12 bases lying between them. This CDR3 is 16 amino acids long. Germline V lookup: CDR1 MNHEY, CDR2 SVGEGT. As DNA, the CDR3 is TGTGCCAGCAGTTACCAGGCATTTCCTAACACCGGGGAGCTGTTTTTT. Translation gives CASSYQAFPNTGELFF.

Of note for this clonotype: One end of the junction varies from germline; a read error may be responsible. This chain uses TRBV2 with TRBJ1-1, with D unresolved. CDR1 is SNHLY and CDR2 is FYNNEI in the germline V gene. The CDR3 contains 14 residues. For the CDR3, the DNA is TGTGCCAGCAGTGGTGAAGGACTGAACGCTGAAGCTTTCTTT. Amino acid sequence: CASSGEGLNAEAFF.

The genes are TRBV14 and TRBJ2-3; no clear D gene. V lost 4 bases, J lost 6 bases, and 11 bases lay in between. This CDR3 spans 13 amino acids. Germline V lookup: CDR1 SGHDN, CDR2 FVKESK. The CDR3 bases are TGTGCCAGCAGCCCCCCCGGTAGGGATACGCAGTATTTT. Translating it yields CASSPPGRDTQYF.

The J gene is TRBJ2-2, the V gene TRBV19; TRBD1 matches at 7 bases. The CDR3 has 16 residues. The germline V gene has CDR1 LNHDA and CDR2 SQIVND (reference sequence). With 3 bases clipped from V and 6 bases from J, the junction kept 10 bases outside the gene matches. CDR3 amino acids: CASSISQGSPAGELFF. The CDR3 bases are TGTGCCAGTAGTATTTCACAGGGGTCCCCCGCCGGGGAGCTGTTTTTT. The variable domain in full, with the rest retrieved from reference TRBV19 and TRBJ2-2, is DGGITQSPKYLFRKEGQNVTLSCEQNLNHDAMYWYRQDPGQGLRLIYYSQIVNDFQKGDIAEGYSVSREKKESFPLTVTSAQKNPTAFYLCASSISQGSPAGELFFGEGSRLTVL.

This clonotype was observed many times. The V and J genes are TRBV27 and TRBJ2-7; D may match TRBD1 or TRBD2 (6 bases each). Germline CDR1 and CDR2: MNHEY and SMNVEV (reference sequence). Trimming cost V 0 bases and J 4 bases, with 13 bases left between them. The CDR3 loop spans 15 amino acids. The CDR3 DNA sequence: TGTGCCAGCAGTTTATCGGGGGGCCGAGTATACGAGCAGTACTTC. It yields the protein CASSLSGGRVYEQYF.

Ten or more counts support this clonotype. The chain uses TRBV25-1 and TRBJ2-5, with TRBD2 matching 9 bases. The CDR3 has 15 residues. V trimming: 5 bases; J trimming: 5 bases; junction bases outside the gene matches: 9. The germline V gene has CDR1 MGHDK and CDR2 SYGVNS. CDR3 sequence (DNA): TGTGCCAGCAGTCCCCAGGGACTAGCTGGGGAGACCCAGTACTTC. Translated: CASSPQGLAGETQYF.

This clonotype occurred a few times. The rearrangement uses TRBV7-2 and TRBJ1-5; possibly TRBD1 for D (5 bases). The CDR3 sequence is 16 residues long. Trimming shortened V by 4 bases and J by 2 bases, and 15 bases separated the two germline ends. The germline gives CDR1 SGHTA, CDR2 FQGNSA. The CDR3 region is CASSWIGGRGNQPQHF. CDR3 sequence (DNA): TGTGCCAGCAGCTGGATCGGGGGGAGGGGCAATCAGCCCCAGCATTTT. Full variable domain (rest looked up from reference TRBV7-2 and TRBJ1-5): GAGVSQSPSNKVTEKGKDVELRCDPISGHTALYWYRQSLGQGLEFLIYFQGNSAPDKSGLPSDRFSAERTGGSVSTLTIQRTQQEDSAVYLCASSWIGGRGNQPQHFGDGTRLSIL.

The chain is built from TRBV11-3 and TRBJ2-3; D perhaps matches TRBD2 (5 bases). Germline V gene lookup returns CDR1 SGHNT and CDR2 YENEEA. The V and J ends lost 0 bases and 4 bases respectively, with 11 bases between them. The CDR3 runs 15 residues. The CDR3 sequence is CASSLDSVRADTQYF. Written as DNA, the CDR3 is TGTGCCAGCAGCTTAGATTCTGTGCGGGCAGATACGCAGTATTTT.

The CDR3 loop is CASSQLSASGATDTQYF. As DNA, the CDR3 is TGCGCCAGCAGCCAACTATCGGCTAGCGGGGCCACAGATACGCAGTATTTT. The chain employs TRBV4-1 and TRBJ2-3; TRBD2 matches 9 bases. Trimming cost V 2 bases and J 2 bases; bases outside gene matches: 8. Looked up from germline, CDR1 is MGHRA and CDR2 is YSYEKL. The CDR3 runs 17 residues.

By share, this clonotype counts as medium-sized (0.01 to 0.1%). This sequence joins TRBV7-2 and TRBJ1-1; the D is unclear. The ends were cut back, 3 bases at V and 0 bases at J, with 11 bases in the middle. The germline V gene has CDR1 SGHTA and CDR2 FQGNSA. This CDR3 comprises 15 residues. CDR3 coding DNA: TGTGCCAGCAGCTTCAACCCGGGCATGAACACTGAAGCTTTCTTT. Residues: CASSFNPGMNTEAFF. The full variable domain, in which reference TRBV7-2 and TRBJ1-1 provide the parts outside the CDR3, is GAGVSQSPSNKVTEKGKDVELRCDPISGHTALYWYRQSLGQGLEFLIYFQGNSAPDKSGLPSDRFSAERTGGSVSTLTIQRTQQEDSAVYLCASSFNPGMNTEAFFGQGTRLTVV.

This clonotype came up once. This chain joins TRBV2 and TRBJ1-2; D might be TRBD1 (5 bases). The CDR3 loop spans 15 amino acids. The germline CDR1 and CDR2 sequences are SNHLY and FYNNEI. The ends were cut back, 2 bases at V and 3 bases at J, with 13 bases in the middle. The DNA for the CDR3 is TGTGCCAGCAGTGAATCCCCGGGACTATACTATGGCTACACCTTC. Translation: CASSESPGLYYGYTF.

This clonotype was found many times. The chain is built from TRBV19 and TRBJ2-4; 8 bases fit TRBD2. Germline values: CDR1 LNHDA, CDR2 SQIVND (reference sequence). The CDR3 sequence is 17 residues long. Unmatched junction bases numbered 9, after V lost 1 base and J lost 4 bases. This CDR3 is CASSIASGSPRKNIQYF. The DNA for the CDR3 is TGTGCCAGTAGTATAGCCAGCGGGAGTCCTCGGAAAAACATTCAGTACTTC.

This clonotype occurred many times. This chain links TRBV4-1 with TRBJ2-1; 10 nucleotides match TRBD2. Germline V gene sequence: CDR1 MGHRA, CDR2 YSYEKL. This CDR3 has 15 residues. The V segment lost 6 bases and the J segment 3 bases; nucleotides outside the gene matches: 5. The chain's CDR3 is CASRPLAGDYNEQFF. The CDR3 region has the DNA TGCGCCAGCAGGCCTCTAGCGGGAGACTACAATGAGCAGTTCTTC.

In its sample, this clonotype was seen many times. The CDR3 region is CASSFSGVGEQYF. CDR3 bases: TGTGCCAGCAGTTTCTCGGGGGTAGGGGAGCAGTACTTC. This chain connects TRBV27 to TRBJ2-7, with D possibly being TRBD2 (6 bases). V was clipped by 3 bases and J by 7 bases, with 13 bases between them. CDR1 and CDR2 from the germline V gene are MNHEY and SMNVEV (reference sequence). This CDR3 is 13 amino acids long.

This clonotype is medium-sized (0.01 to 0.1%) by share. V usage is TRBV4-1 and J usage is TRBJ2-7, with 7 bases fitting TRBD1. CDR1 is MGHRA and CDR2 is YSYEKL in the germline V gene. With 1 base clipped from V and 6 bases from J, the junction kept 3 bases outside the gene matches. The CDR3 has 13 residues. CDR3 protein: CASSQGTGAEQYF. The DNA of the CDR3 is TGCGCCAGCAGCCAAGGAACAGGGGCCGAGCAGTACTTC.

In its sample, this clonotype was seen many times. The V call is TRBV20-1, the J call TRBJ2-7, with 8 bases fitting TRBD2. Germline trimming cut 0 bases from V and 1 base from J; bases unmatched to any gene: 2. Germline CDR1 DFQATT, CDR2 SNEGSKA (reference sequence). The CDR3 loop spans 14 amino acids. CDR3 sequence reads: CSAREERGSYEQYF. The CDR3 bases are TGCAGTGCTAGAGAAGAGCGGGGGTCCTACGAGCAGTACTTC.

With respect to this clonotype: A read error may explain this, as a much larger clone is one base away. This chain links TRBV2 with TRBJ2-5; 15 bases agree with TRBD2. V gave up 8 bases and J gave up 7 bases; unmatched junction bases: 14. This CDR3 has 17 residues. CDR1 is SNHLY, CDR2 FYNNEI, per germline. The CDR3 region is CASPQTRTSGRAGTQYF. In DNA, the CDR3 is TGTGCCAGCCCCCAGACCCGGACTAGCGGGAGGGCCGGGACCCAGTACTTC. Full variable domain (outside the CDR3, taken from reference TRBV2 and TRBJ2-5): EPEVTQTPSHQVTQMGQEVILRCVPISNHLYFYWYRQILGQKVEFLVSFYNNEISEKSEIFDDQFSVERPDGSNFTLKIRSTKLEDSAMYFCASPQTRTSGRAGTQYFGPGTRLLVL.

In this sample, this clonotype turned up many times. The chain combines TRBV12-5 with TRBJ2-3; tentatively, D is TRBD2 (5 bases). V was cut by 6 bases and J by 0 bases, with 13 bases left in between. Germline V lookup: CDR1 LGHNT, CDR2 FRNRAP. This CDR3 region has 15 residues. In DNA form, the CDR3 reads TGTGCTAGTGGACCCAGTGGCGGGAGCACAGATACGCAGTATTTT. Protein product: CASGPSGGSTDTQYF.

CDR3 sequence: CSAPDQGAWGGYTF. CDR3 bases: TGCAGTGCTCCTGATCAGGGGGCCTGGGGTGGCTACACCTTC. V usage is TRBV20-1 and J usage is TRBJ1-2, with TRBD1 identical over 8 bases. CDR1 DFQATT and CDR2 SNEGSKA come from the germline V gene (reference sequence). V shed 5 bases, J shed 7 bases, and the junction held 12 bases outside the gene matches. CDR3 length equals 14 residues.

This clonotype is judged medium-sized. The chain uses TRBV19 and TRBJ2-4; TRBD2 matches 7 bases. V shed 10 bases and J 11 bases; nucleotides not matched to a gene: 14. This CDR3 has 13 residues. Germline values: CDR1 LNHDA, CDR2 SQIVND (reference sequence). Here the CDR3 reads CATASGTLSFQYF. The CDR3 coding sequence is TGTGCCACCGCTAGCGGCACCCTCAGTTTTCAGTACTTC.

The V gene is TRBV28, the J gene TRBJ2-7; tentatively, D is TRBD1 (6 bases). Germline V gene data show CDR1 as MDHEN and CDR2 as SYDVKM. The germline V and J ends were trimmed by 8 bases and 2 bases, with 19 bases remaining between them. This CDR3 has 15 residues. CDR3 loop: CASCPPGTPAYEQYF. The CDR3 DNA reads TGTGCCAGCTGTCCTCCCGGGACACCAGCCTACGAGCAGTACTTC.

V is TRBV7-9 and J is TRBJ2-1; D may be TRBD2 (5 bases). Germline values: CDR1 SEHNR, CDR2 FQNEAQ (reference sequence). The CDR3 is 11 residues long. V shed 5 bases and J shed 13 bases, with 12 bases lying between them. This chain's CDR3 is CASSLEGEQFF. The DNA for the CDR3 is TGTGCCAGCAGCCTAGAGGGTGAACAGTTCTTC.

The chain recombines TRBV4-2 with TRBJ2-5; 8 positions match TRBD1. J gave up 5 bases and V 1 base, and 3 bases lay outside the gene matches. Looked up from germline, CDR1 is LGHNA and CDR2 is YNFKEQ. The CDR3 length is 14 residues. CDR3 amino acids: CASSQVGQGETQYF. In DNA, the CDR3 is TGTGCCAGCAGCCAAGTAGGACAGGGTGAGACCCAGTACTTC.

V gene TRBV11-2 combines with J gene TRBJ2-1; either TRBD1 or TRBD2 may supply D (6 bases each). In germline, CDR1 is SGHAT, CDR2 FQNNGV. The CDR3 consists of 13 residues. V lost 4 bases and J lost 15, with 19 bases in between. CDR3 nucleotides: TGTGCCAGCAGCTCAGATCCACTAGGGGGGCCGTTCTTC. Protein sequence: CASSSDPLGGPFF. Full variable domain (outside the CDR3, taken from reference TRBV11-2 and TRBJ2-1): EAGVAQSPRYKIIEKRQSVAFWCNPISGHATLYWYQQILGQGPKLLIQFQNNGVVDDSQLPKDRFSAERLKGVDSTLKIQPAKLEDSAVYLCASSSDPLGGPFFGPGTRLTVL.

A note on this clonotype: One end of the junction is discordant with germline, which a read error may explain. The V and J genes are TRBV7-9 and TRBJ1-2; 8 bases agree with TRBD1. The length of the CDR3 is 13 residues. Germline values: CDR1 SEHNR, CDR2 FQNEAQ (reference sequence). CDR3 residues: CVSRQQGADGYTF. As DNA, the CDR3 is TGTGTCAGCAGACAGCAGGGGGCCGACGGCTACACCTTC.

Of note for this clonotype: This clone may be a read error of a much larger clone one base away. The V call is TRBV10-3, the J call TRBJ1-2, with TRBD1 matching over 7 bases. Germline V gene data show CDR1 as ENHRY and CDR2 as SYGVKD. The CDR3 is 13 amino acids. In nucleotides, the CDR3 is TGTGCCATCAGTATGACAGGGAACTATGGCTGCACCTTC. It yields the protein CAISMTGNYGCTF.

The chain recombines TRBV9 with TRBJ2-4, with TRBD2 as a possible D gene (6 bases). The CDR3 spans 14 residues. Trimming cost V 4 bases and J 6 bases, with 14 bases left between them. Germline V CDR1 and CDR2: SGDLS, YYNGEE. CDR3 loop: CASSPERGLNIQYF. The CDR3 nucleotides read TGTGCCAGCAGCCCAGAGAGGGGACTAAACATTCAGTACTTC. The complete variable domain, with remaining parts taken from reference TRBV9 and TRBJ2-4, reads DSGVTQTPKHLITATGQRVTLRCSPRSGDLSVYWYQQSLDQGLQFLIQYYNGEERAKGNILERFSAQQFPDLHSELNLSSLELGDSALYFCASSPERGLNIQYFGAGTRLSVL.

The chain joins TRBV11-2 to TRBJ1-5; D is uncertain. The CDR3 runs 14 residues. V lost 1 base, J lost 1 base, and 5 bases lay in between. Germline CDR1 SGHAT, CDR2 FQNNGV. The CDR3 loop is CASSLVGSNQPQHF. The CDR3 region has the DNA TGTGCCAGCAGCTTAGTGGGGAGCAATCAGCCCCAGCATTTT.

The sample holds many counts of this clonotype. This chain uses TRBV30 with TRBJ2-5, with 7 positions matching TRBD2. Unmatched junction bases numbered 9, after V lost 0 bases and J lost 5 bases. From germline, CDR1 is GTSNPN and CDR2 SVGIG (reference sequence). The CDR3 runs 15 residues. The CDR3 DNA is TGTGCCTGGAGTGTACTCGCGGGAGCCGTCGAGACCCAGTACTTC. It encodes CAWSVLAGAVETQYF.

This clonotype occurred once. Here the CDR3 DNA reads TGTGCCAGCAGCCAAGCCGGGACACTGAGCACAGATACGCAGTATTTT. It translates to CASSQAGTLSTDTQYF. The chain recombines TRBV14 with TRBJ2-3, with D perhaps TRBD1 (6 bases). Trimming removed 1 base at V and 0 bases at J, with 11 bases between. The CDR3 is 16 residues long. Looked up from germline, CDR1 is SGHDN and CDR2 is FVKESK.